A single sample gave rise to the 7 T cell receptor beta chains below, sequenced in a study of OX40 agonist ivuxolimab in advanced cancers. Assay: immunoSEQ multiplex PCR; the TCRdb copy retains only in-frame clones and omits some. This table has tens of thousands of clones, 82% appearing once. Here the sequenced sample was CD4+ or CD8+ T cells sorted from blood, taken in a trial of the OX40 agonist ivuxolimab. The source of these receptors is an adult with an advanced solid tumor such as melanoma, head and neck, liver or kidney cancer.

Only one count was recorded for this clone. The chain links TRBV10-3 to TRBJ2-3; D is unresolved. From germline, CDR1 is ENHRY and CDR2 SYGVKD. Trimming shortened V by 4 bases and J by 6 bases, and 5 bases separated the two germline ends. There are 11 residues in the CDR3. For the CDR3, the DNA is TGTGCCATCAGTGTGATGGATACGCAGTATTTT. Translating gives CAISVMDTQYF.

The V call is TRBV19, the J call TRBJ2-7; 7 positions agree with TRBD1. This CDR3 spans 14 amino acids. Looked up from germline, CDR1 is LNHDA and CDR2 is SQIVND (reference sequence). Germline trimming cut 3 bases from V and 1 base from J; bases unmatched to any gene: 3. The CDR3 is CASSIQTGSYEQYF. For the CDR3, the DNA is TGTGCCAGTAGTATCCAGACAGGGTCCTACGAGCAGTACTTC.

The chain uses TRBV28 and TRBJ2-5; D remains ambiguous. Germline CDR1 is MDHEN and CDR2 is SYDVKM. This CDR3 spans 15 amino acids. The V end lost 5 bases, the J end lost 2 bases, and 15 bases lay between the germline ends. CDR3 coding DNA: TGTGCCAGCAGTCCACACAGCTACAGACAAGAGACCCAGTACTTC. Protein: CASSPHSYRQETQYF. Full variable domain (missing parts from reference TRBV28 and TRBJ2-5): DVKVTQSSRYLVKRTGEKVFLECVQDMDHENMFWYRQDPGLGLRLIYFSYDVKMKEKGDIPEGYSVSREKKERFSLILESASTNQTSMYLCASSPHSYRQETQYFGPGTRLLVL.

The V and J genes are TRBV15 and TRBJ2-5, with D possibly being TRBD1 (6 bases). CDR1 LNHNV and CDR2 YYDKDF come from the germline V gene (reference sequence). Trimming removed 8 bases from V and 5 bases from J, with 15 bases in between. This CDR3 is 13 amino acids long. This chain's CDR3 is CATSRDNRETQYF. In nucleotides, the CDR3 is TGTGCCACCTCCCGGGACAATCGGGAGACCCAGTACTTC. The full variable domain, with the rest looked up from reference TRBV15 and TRBJ2-5, is DAMVIQNPRYQVTQFGKPVTLSCSQTLNHNVMYWYQQKSSQAPKLLFHYYDKDFNNEADTPDNFQSRRPNTSFCFLDIRSPGLGDTAMYLCATSRDNRETQYFGPGTRLLVL.

This chain joins TRBV30 and TRBJ2-4; 8 positions match TRBD1. Germline V CDR1 and CDR2: GTSNPN, SVGIG (reference sequence). Trimming removed 3 bases from V and 10 bases from J; junction bases left unmatched: 8. CDR3 length: 13 residues. This chain's CDR3 is CAWRSTGGGIQYF. The DNA for the CDR3 is TGTGCCTGGAGAAGTACAGGGGGTGGAATTCAGTACTTC.

The rearrangement joins TRBV5-1 to TRBJ1-1; D perhaps matches TRBD1 (6 bases). V lost 4 bases and J lost 1, with 11 bases in between. The length of the CDR3 is 14 residues. Germline lookup yields CDR1 SGHRS and CDR2 YFSETQ. The CDR3 protein is CASSQTGTNTEAFF. CDR3 nucleotide sequence: TGCGCCAGCAGCCAAACAGGGACGAACACTGAAGCTTTCTTT.

J is TRBJ1-1 and V is TRBV10-2, with D hard to call. The V end was cut by 2 bases, the J end by 0 bases, with 7 bases between. The CDR3 runs 14 residues. CDR1 is WSHSY and CDR2 is SAAADI in the germline V gene. In nucleotides, the CDR3 is TGCGCCAGCAGTGAGGTGGGCCTGAACACTGAAGCTTTCTTT. It is translated as CASSEVGLNTEAFF.